These T cell receptor beta chains were read from a single sample in a study of regulatory T cells in long-lasting Graves disease. Each CDR3 protein gets one entry after TCRdb re-called the multiplex PCR reads with MiXCR. The table has 650,000 to 850,000 distinct CDR3 sequences, 30% seen once. The sequencing here drew on peripheral blood mononuclear cells (PBMCs), taken when the disease was refractory, from a patient treated with antithyroid drugs. The receptors come from a female donor with Graves disease. CDR3s include the opening cysteine and the closing phenylalanine or tryptophan. The D gene is left open where the match is weak. Expanded clones are given a class, and other clones once, few, many or no size at all.

D gene	V gene	J gene	clone size	CDR3 protein	CDR3 DNA
NA	TRBV18	TRBJ1-4	NA	CASSPTLQANEKLFF	TGTGCCAGCTCACCTACTCTCCAGGCTAATGAAAAACTGTTTTTT
NA	TRBV28	TRBJ1-4	many	CASSWGEDPTNEKLFF	TGTGCCAGCAGTTGGGGTGAGGACCCAACTAATGAAAAACTGTTTTTT
NA	TRBV29-1	TRBJ2-5	NA	CSVEAIVQETQYF	TGCAGCGTTGAGGCCATAGTCCAAGAGACCCAGTACTTC
NA	TRBV28	TRBJ1-2	many	CASRKQGSISGYTF	TGTGCCAGCAGGAAACAGGGATCAATATCTGGCTACACCTTC
NA	TRBV6-2/TRBV6-3	TRBJ2-6	NA	CASRLAPGANVLTF	TGTGCCAGCAGATTAGCGCCAGGGGCCAACGTCCTGACTTTC
TRBD1	TRBV6-1	TRBJ1-5	few	CASRTGGGSQPQHF	TGTGCCAGCAGGACAGGGGGCGGGAGTCAGCCCCAGCATTTT
NA	TRBV2	TRBJ1-6	many	CAGQGDNNSPLHF	TGTGCCGGCCAAGGAGACAATAATTCACCCCTCCACTTT
NA	TRBV12-3/TRBV12-4	TRBJ2-5	NA	CASSSFEAQETQYF	TGTGCCAGCAGTTCGTTCGAGGCCCAAGAGACCCAGTACTTC
NA	TRBV10-3	TRBJ1-1	NA	CAISDLGVNTEAFF	TGTGCCATCAGTGATTTGGGGGTGAACACTGAAGCTTTCTTT
NA	TRBV12-3/TRBV12-4	TRBJ2-7	NA	CASSLAQRVGYEQCF	TGTGCCAGCAGTTTAGCCCAGCGGGTGGGTTACGAGCAGTGCTTC
TRBD1	TRBV6-5	TRBJ2-7	few	CASSYSTGTVYEQYF	TGTGCCAGCAGTTACTCCACCGGGACAGTCTACGAGCAGTACTTC
NA	TRBV3-1	TRBJ1-5	once	CASSQFPDGRRAQHF	TGTGCCAGCAGCCAATTCCCGGACGGGCGAAGAGCCCAGCATTTT
NA	TRBV27	TRBJ1-1	NA	CASSHQSLGTQNTEAFF	TGTGCCAGCAGTCACCAATCCCTGGGGACACAAAACACTGAAGCTTTCTTT
NA	TRBV2	TRBJ2-7	many	CASSERSASAYEQYF	TGTGCCAGCAGTGAAAGGAGCGCTAGCGCGTACGAGCAGTACTTC
TRBD1	TRBV5-1	TRBJ1-4	NA	CASSEGTGMREKLFF	TGCGCCAGCAGCGAAGGGACAGGAATGAGGGAAAAACTGTTTTTT
TRBD2	TRBV5-1	TRBJ2-1	NA	CASSNRTGFETSGRNEQFF	TGCGCCAGCAGCAACAGGACAGGGTTCGAGACTAGCGGGAGAAATGAGCAGTTCTTC
TRBD2	TRBV12-3/TRBV12-4	TRBJ2-1	few	CASSPNSGRPSSYNEQFF	TGTGCCAGCAGTCCGAATAGCGGGAGGCCAAGCTCCTACAATGAGCAGTTCTTC
TRBD1	TRBV6-2/TRBV6-3	TRBJ1-3	NA	CASSYLDRGSSGNTIHF	TGTGCCAGCAGTTACTTGGACAGGGGTTCGTCTGGAAACACCATACATTTT
TRBD1	TRBV19	TRBJ2-2	NA	CASSIPRDRVSNTGELFF	TGTGCCAGTAGTATCCCCCGGGACAGGGTATCGAACACCGGGGAGCTGTTTTTT
TRBD2	TRBV20-1	TRBJ2-5	few	CSAREGLAVQETQYF	TGCAGTGCTAGAGAGGGACTAGCGGTCCAAGAGACCCAGTACTTC
TRBD1	TRBV5-1	TRBJ1-5	many	CASSLGDRGDQPQHF	TGCGCCAGCAGCTTGGGTGACAGGGGCGACCAGCCCCAGCATTTT
TRBD2	TRBV29-1	TRBJ2-5	NA	CSAPRASGSAGETQYF	TGCAGCGCCCCCCGGGCTAGCGGGAGTGCTGGGGAGACCCAGTACTTC
NA	TRBV6-1	TRBJ1-1	NA	CASRHAGADGRLAFF	TGTGCCAGCAGACATGCGGGAGCGGACGGGCGGTTAGCTTTCTTT
TRBD1	TRBV7-3	TRBJ1-4	NA	CASSPGDSGTNEKLFF	TGTGCCAGCAGCCCGGGGGACAGTGGCACGAATGAAAAACTGTTTTTT
NA	TRBV3-1	TRBJ2-7	NA	CASSRGAGESYEQYF	TGTGCCAGCAGCCGGGGCGCAGGGGAATCGTACGAGCAGTACTTC
NA	TRBV7-9	TRBJ2-1	NA	CASSRILGTYNEQFF	TGTGCCAGCAGCAGGATTCTGGGGACCTACAATGAGCAGTTCTTC
NA	TRBV11-2	TRBJ2-2	many	CASSFPGELFF	TGTGCCAGCAGTTTCCCCGGGGAGCTGTTTTTT
TRBD2	TRBV20-1	TRBJ2-4	NA	CSATGLAGGPNIQYF	TGCAGTGCTACAGGACTAGCGGGAGGGCCGAACATTCAGTACTTC
TRBD2	TRBV5-1	TRBJ2-3	NA	CASSLGTTSPNTDTQYF	TGCGCCAGCAGCTTGGGAACGACTAGCCCTAACACAGATACGCAGTATTTT
TRBD2	TRBV20-1	TRBJ2-7	many	CSVRGAGGPYEQYF	TGCAGTGTTAGGGGAGCGGGAGGGCCGTACGAGCAGTACTTC
NA	TRBV12-3/TRBV12-4	TRBJ1-1	many	CASSKLKNTEAFF	TGTGCCAGCAGCAAACTCAAGAACACTGAAGCTTTCTTT
TRBD1	TRBV6-1	TRBJ1-4	NA	CASSQGAREKLFF	TGTGCCAGCAGTCAGGGGGCGCGTGAAAAACTGTTTTTT
NA	TRBV29-1	TRBJ1-2	few	CSVGEYGYTF	TGCAGCGTTGGGGAATATGGCTACACCTTC
TRBD1	TRBV5-1	TRBJ1-1	many	CASSWGQGTYTEAFF	TGCGCCAGCAGCTGGGGACAGGGGACCTACACTGAAGCTTTCTTT
TRBD1	TRBV6-1	TRBJ1-6	few	CASSSRGQVSPLHF	TGTGCCAGCAGTAGCAGGGGGCAAGTATCACCCCTCCACTTT
TRBD1	TRBV6-1	TRBJ1-1	few	CASSQQGARVTEAFF	TGTGCCAGCAGCCAGCAGGGGGCTAGAGTCACTGAAGCTTTCTTT
NA	TRBV30	TRBJ1-1	many	CAWTKGVGEAFF	TGTGCCTGGACCAAAGGGGTTGGTGAAGCTTTCTTT
NA	TRBV27	TRBJ2-6	NA	CASSLGGQGGLSGANVLTF	TGTGCCAGCAGTTTAGGAGGACAGGGAGGGCTCTCTGGGGCCAACGTCCTGACTTTC
NA	TRBV2	TRBJ1-5	many	CASAGTSNQPQHF	TGTGCCAGTGCGGGGACAAGCAATCAGCCCCAGCATTTT
NA	TRBV6-1	TRBJ2-7	NA	CASSEVPGDAYEQYF	TGTGCCAGCAGTGAAGTTCCAGGGGATGCGTACGAGCAGTACTTC
TRBD2	TRBV12-3/TRBV12-4	TRBJ2-7	many	CASSLGLAGEYEQYF	TGTGCCAGCAGTTTGGGACTAGCGGGAGAGTACGAGCAGTACTTC
NA	TRBV7-8	TRBJ2-2	NA	CASSSTGPTVGELFF	TGTGCCAGCAGCTCAACGGGCCCCACTGTCGGGGAGCTGTTTTTT
TRBD1	TRBV10-3	TRBJ1-2	many	CAIRAGTGGYGYTF	TGTGCCATCAGAGCCGGGACAGGGGGCTATGGCTACACCTTC
TRBD1	TRBV19	TRBJ1-4	few	CATEGQLDEKLFF	TGTGCCACCGAGGGACAGTTAGATGAAAAACTGTTTTTT
NA	TRBV6-1	TRBJ1-1	NA	CASREFLITEAFF	TGTGCCAGCCGCGAATTTCTAATCACTGAAGCTTTCTTT
TRBD1	TRBV19	TRBJ1-2	NA	CASSIAGQPYGYTF	TGTGCCAGTAGTATAGCGGGACAGCCGTATGGCTACACCTTC
NA	TRBV3-1	TRBJ2-7	once	CASSPQDGSEQYF	TGTGCCAGCAGCCCGCAGGATGGGAGCGAGCAGTACTTC
NA	TRBV15	TRBJ1-4	many	CATSREGLNEKLFF	TGTGCCACCAGCAGAGAGGGCCTTAATGAAAAACTGTTTTTT
TRBD2	TRBV29-1	TRBJ2-5	few	CSSRLAGGETQYF	TGCAGCAGTCGGCTAGCGGGAGGGGAGACCCAGTACTTC
NA	TRBV2	TRBJ2-1	few	CASSEEVRREQFF	TGTGCCAGCAGTGAAGAGGTCCGCCGAGAGCAGTTCTTC